These 20 T cell receptor beta chains originate from one sample sequenced in a study of monozygotic twins with inflammatory bowel disease. Reprocessing the 5' RACE reads, TCRdb reports a single entry for every CDR3 protein and omits DNA. This table holds about 160,000 distinct CDR3 sequences. The sequenced sample was blood. Receptors were obtained from a human donor with ulcerative colitis or Crohn's disease, or a healthy co-twin of an affected twin (not recorded which).

J is TRBJ2-7 and V is TRBV11-1. Germline CDR1 SGHAT, CDR2 FQDESV (reference sequence). This CDR3 is 12 amino acids long. The chain's CDR3 is CASSPDVYEQYF.

The V call is TRBV28, the J call TRBJ2-7; the TRBD1 assignment by TCRdb is unverifiable without DNA. The CDR3 spans 13 residues. Germline loops: CDR1 MDHEN, CDR2 SYDVKM. The CDR3 loop reads CASFDRAEYEQYF.

This rearrangement joins TRBV5-1 to TRBJ1-2. Germline lookup yields CDR1 SGHRS and CDR2 YFSETQ. The CDR3 extends over 17 amino acids. The CDR3 here is CASSFGRTSGGSYGYTF.

The J gene is TRBJ2-1, the V gene TRBV7-2. CDR3 size: 14 residues. Germline V CDR1 and CDR2: SGHTA, FQGNSA. CDR3 sequence reads: CASSSTYWGNEQFF.

The V call is TRBV6-1, the J call TRBJ1-1. This CDR3 comprises 15 residues. Germline V gene sequence: CDR1 MNHNS, CDR2 SASEGT. CDR3 residues: CASSVDLKKNTEAFF.

The CDR3 loop is CASSLEQLTDTQYF. V usage is TRBV5-1 and J usage is TRBJ2-3. CDR1 is SGHRS and CDR2 is YFSETQ in the germline V gene. The CDR3 length is 14 residues.

The chain links TRBV12-3 or TRBV12-4 to TRBJ2-3; no DNA is available, so the TRBD2 call from TCRdb remains unchecked. The CDR3 spans 14 residues. The CDR3 spells CASSLTRLAEVQYF.

J is TRBJ2-1 and V is TRBV5-1. Germline loops: CDR1 SGHRS, CDR2 YFSETQ. This CDR3 contains 13 residues. CDR3 in amino acids: CASSLLPIGEQFF.

The chain carries TRBV7-6 and TRBJ2-1; TCRdb calls TRBD2, which cannot be checked without DNA. The CDR3 covers 15 residues. CDR1 is SGHVS, CDR2 FNYEAQ, per germline. The CDR3 sequence is CASSSTSGGYNEQFF.

The chain links TRBV5-1 to TRBJ2-3; TCRdb names TRBD2, which stays unverified in the absence of DNA. Germline CDR1 SGHRS, CDR2 YFSETQ. The CDR3 consists of 19 residues. The CDR3 here is CASSLANGGGATPPDTQYF.

The chain is built from TRBV5-4 and TRBJ2-7; TCRdb names TRBD1, which stays unverified in the absence of DNA. CDR1 and CDR2 (germline): SGHNT, YYREEE (reference sequence). The CDR3 extends over 14 amino acids. CDR3 loop: CASSSTGVSYEQYF.

The V gene is TRBV11-1, the J gene TRBJ2-1; without DNA, the TCRdb call of TRBD2 cannot be checked. This CDR3 comprises 20 residues. The germline gives CDR1 SGHAT, CDR2 FQDESV (reference sequence). The CDR3 here is CASSPQDRGTSGRAGSEQFF. The complete variable domain, with remaining parts taken from reference TRBV11-1 and TRBJ2-1, reads EAEVAQSPRYKITEKSQAVAFWCDPISGHATLYWYRQILGQGPELLVQFQDESVVDDSQLPKDRFSAERLKGVDSTLKIQPAELGDSAMYLCASSPQDRGTSGRAGSEQFFGPGTRLTVL.

The V and J genes are TRBV5-1 and TRBJ2-3; there is no DNA to check the TCRdb D call of TRBD2. Germline V CDR1 and CDR2: SGHRS, YFSETQ. This CDR3 region has 16 residues. The CDR3 sequence: CASSLGGGPLADTQYF.

The chain has TRBV14 and TRBJ2-7. This CDR3 has 17 amino acids. Germline lookup yields CDR1 SGHDN and CDR2 FVKESK. CDR3 region: CASSQEHFGGYSYEQYF.

The chain employs TRBV5-6 and TRBJ2-2; lacking DNA, the TRBD1 call made by TCRdb goes unchecked. The CDR3 has 16 residues. Germline CDR1 SGHDT, CDR2 YYEEEE. This chain's CDR3 is CASSFLTGGSTGELFF. Full variable domain (missing parts from reference TRBV5-6 and TRBJ2-2): DAGVTQSPTHLIKTRGQQVTLRCSPKSGHDTVSWYQQALGQGPQFIFQYYEEEERQRGNFPDRFSGHQFPNYSSELNVNALLLGDSALYLCASSFLTGGSTGELFFGEGSRLTVL.

The rearrangement links TRBV7-2 to TRBJ1-3; the D call of TRBD1 rests on TCRdb alone, since no DNA is present to check it. Looked up from germline, CDR1 is SGHTA and CDR2 is FQGNSA. The CDR3 spans 15 residues. The chain's CDR3 is CASSDVGASGNTIYF.

This rearrangement joins TRBV27 to TRBJ2-7. The CDR3 runs to 16 residues. Looked up from germline, CDR1 is MNHEY and CDR2 is SMNVEV (reference sequence). CDR3 amino acids: CASSLSGGLSSYEQYF.

V is TRBV5-1 and J is TRBJ1-1. CDR3 length equals 14 residues. In germline, CDR1 is SGHRS, CDR2 YFSETQ. The CDR3 loop reads CASSLGWVAAEAFF.

The genes are TRBV27 and TRBJ2-5. The CDR3 is made up of 13 amino acids. Germline V gene sequence: CDR1 MNHEY, CDR2 SMNVEV (reference sequence). The chain's CDR3 is CASSLLSQETQYF.

The J gene is TRBJ2-7, the V gene TRBV15; TCRdb names TRBD1, which stays unverified in the absence of DNA. Germline CDR1 and CDR2: LNHNV and YYDKDF (reference sequence). The CDR3 is 15 residues long. CDR3 residues: CATSVLDRGHHEQYF. The full variable domain, with the rest looked up from reference TRBV15 and TRBJ2-7, is DAMVIQNPRYQVTQFGKPVTLSCSQTLNHNVMYWYQQKSSQAPKLLFHYYDKDFNNEADTPDNFQSRRPNTSFCFLDIRSPGLGDTAMYLCATSVLDRGHHEQYFGPGTRLTVT.